The 28 T cell receptor beta chains reported below all come from one sample, sequenced in a study of shared clonotypes between healthy human individuals. Produced via immunoSEQ multiplex PCR; TCRdb's table is partial and in-frame only. The data contain 750,000 to 1,000,000 clones, nearly 95% of them seen just once; the ten biggest clones take up approximately 25%. Terminally differentiated effector memory CD45RA+ cells were excluded from the naive CD8 cells, which were CD45RO-negative and positively selected for CCR7. The source material was naive CD8+ T cells sorted from blood. These receptors came from a man under 40 in good health.

The V gene is TRBV15, the J gene TRBJ2-7; D unresolved. V lost 5 bases, J lost 2 bases, and 13 bases lay in between. Germline CDR1 is LNHNV and CDR2 is YYDKDF (reference sequence). There are 14 residues in the CDR3. This chain's CDR3 is CATSLTQSAYEQYF. CDR3 bases: TGTGCCACCAGCCTCACACAGTCCGCCTACGAGCAGTACTTC.

The gene calls are TRBV6-5 and TRBJ2-3; D tentatively fits TRBD1 or TRBD2 (5 bases each). Trimming left V 4 bases short and J 9 bases short, with 11 bases between. CDR3 size: 12 residues. CDR1 is MNHEY and CDR2 is SVGAGI in the germline V gene. The CDR3: CASSSTGATQYF. Written as DNA, the CDR3 is TGTGCCAGCAGTTCGACCGGGGCAACGCAGTATTTT.

This clone showed up just once. The chain couples TRBV11-2 to TRBJ1-2, with D perhaps matching TRBD1 (6 bases). This CDR3 spans 14 amino acids. Between the trimmed V and J ends, which lost 1 base and 4 bases, there was a span of 10 bases. Per germline, CDR1 SGHAT and CDR2 FQNNGV. As DNA, the CDR3 is TGTGCCAGCAGCTTAGGATGGACAGCCTATGGCTACACCTTC. Protein: CASSLGWTAYGYTF. The variable domain in full, with the rest retrieved from reference TRBV11-2 and TRBJ1-2, is EAGVAQSPRYKIIEKRQSVAFWCNPISGHATLYWYQQILGQGPKLLIQFQNNGVVDDSQLPKDRFSAERLKGVDSTLKIQPAKLEDSAVYLCASSLGWTAYGYTFGSGTRLTVV.

The chain links TRBV28 to TRBJ1-2, with D hard to call. In germline, CDR1 is MDHEN, CDR2 SYDVKM. V gave up 3 bases and J gave up 6 bases, with 14 bases separating them. CDR3 length equals 14 residues. DNA for the CDR3: TGTGCCAGCAGTTTCCGCGTGGGCCGGGATGGCTACACCTTC. It translates to CASSFRVGRDGYTF.

This rearrangement joins TRBV9 to TRBJ2-7; 9 bases fit TRBD2. The CDR3 loop spans 16 amino acids. The V gene end was trimmed by 3 bases and the J gene end by 5 bases; junction bases not matched to a gene: 12. The germline gives CDR1 SGDLS, CDR2 YYNGEE. This chain's CDR3 is CASSGRDSGRFDEQYF. The CDR3 coding sequence is TGTGCCAGCAGCGGGCGGGATAGCGGGAGATTCGACGAGCAGTACTTC. Full variable domain (rest looked up from reference TRBV9 and TRBJ2-7): DSGVTQTPKHLITATGQRVTLRCSPRSGDLSVYWYQQSLDQGLQFLIQYYNGEERAKGNILERFSAQQFPDLHSELNLSSLELGDSALYFCASSGRDSGRFDEQYFGPGTRLTVT.

The V call is TRBV10-3, the J call TRBJ2-2; 9 bases fit TRBD2. J was trimmed by 6 bases and V by 8 bases; bases with no gene match: 13. The length of the CDR3 is 16 residues. Germline assignment: CDR1 ENHRY and CDR2 SYGVKD. CDR3 in DNA: TGTGCCATCCCGAAACGGGGACTAGCTGGATCCGGGGAGCTGTTTTTT. This encodes CAIPKRGLAGSGELFF.

This chain uses TRBV7-2 with TRBJ1-5, with 8 bases fitting TRBD1. This CDR3 region has 15 residues. Trimming removed 2 bases from V and 3 bases from J; junction bases left unmatched: 3. CDR1 SGHTA and CDR2 FQGNSA come from the germline V gene. This chain's CDR3 is CASSLQGAANQPQHF. The CDR3 DNA reads as TGTGCCAGCAGCTTACAGGGGGCAGCCAATCAGCCCCAGCATTTT.

The chain links TRBV27 to TRBJ2-1, with TRBD2 matching 13 bases. Losses at the gene ends were 6 bases for V and 6 bases for J; bases not matched to a gene: 5. The CDR3 loop spans 15 amino acids. The germline gives CDR1 MNHEY, CDR2 SMNVEV (reference sequence). The CDR3 is CASSQGLAGANEQFF. DNA for the CDR3: TGTGCCAGCAGCCAAGGACTAGCGGGAGCCAATGAGCAGTTCTTC.

The rearrangement links TRBV28 to TRBJ1-4; the D gene is possibly TRBD1 (6 bases). The V end was cut by 4 bases, the J end by 6 bases, with 15 bases between. Germline V lookup: CDR1 MDHEN, CDR2 SYDVKM. The length of the CDR3 is 15 residues. The chain's CDR3 is CASSSLTGIDEKLFF. CDR3 coding DNA: TGTGCCAGCAGTTCACTTACAGGGATTGATGAAAAACTGTTTTTT. The variable domain in full, completed from reference TRBV28 and TRBJ1-4, reads DVKVTQSSRYLVKRTGEKVFLECVQDMDHENMFWYRQDPGLGLRLIYFSYDVKMKEKGDIPEGYSVSREKKERFSLILESASTNQTSMYLCASSSLTGIDEKLFFGSGTQLSVL.

The rearrangement uses TRBV5-1 and TRBJ2-2; D assignment may be TRBD1 or TRBD2 (5 bases each). Germline V CDR1 and CDR2: SGHRS, YFSETQ. The CDR3 is made up of 14 amino acids. Trimming removed 3 bases from V and 4 bases from J, with 10 bases in between. The CDR3 region is CASSSRGGTGELFF. CDR3 nucleotides: TGCGCCAGCAGCTCGCGTGGGGGCACCGGGGAGCTGTTTTTT.

The chain is built from TRBV11-2 and TRBJ2-5; the D gene is possibly TRBD1 (7 bases). The V and J ends lost 4 bases and 4 bases respectively, with 16 bases between them. The CDR3 totals 15 residues. Germline CDR1 reads SGHAT; CDR2 reads FQNNGV. The CDR3 DNA follows: TGTGCCAGCAGCTCGGGACAGTCTAGCGCAGAGACCCAGTACTTC. This gives the protein CASSSGQSSAETQYF.

J is TRBJ2-3 and V is TRBV7-2; 7 bases line up with TRBD1. The CDR3 length is 15 residues. Trimming took 2 bases from V and 3 from J; bases not matched to a gene: 5. Germline CDR1 SGHTA, CDR2 FQGNSA. The CDR3 nucleotides read TGTGCCAGCAGCTTACGGGACAGCACGACAGATACGCAGTATTTT. Residues: CASSLRDSTTDTQYF.

On this clone: Other DNA sequences in the sample encode the same CDR3. V and J are TRBV27 and TRBJ1-5; 7 bases align to TRBD1. The length of the CDR3 is 12 residues. CDR1 and CDR2 (germline): MNHEY, SMNVEV (reference sequence). J lost 7 bases, V lost 5 bases, and 2 bases had no gene match. The CDR3 loop reads CASSPGGQPQHF. DNA for the CDR3: TGTGCCAGCAGTCCAGGGGGGCAGCCCCAGCATTTT.

The CDR3 is CASSFRALAALGDYNEQFF. The DNA for the CDR3 is TGTGCCAGCAGCTTCCGGGCACTAGCTGCCCTGGGGGACTACAATGAGCAGTTCTTC. The rearrangement uses TRBV11-2 and TRBJ2-1; a weak D match, TRBD2 (6 bases). From germline, CDR1 is SGHAT and CDR2 FQNNGV. V was clipped by 3 bases and J by 3 bases, with 24 bases between them. The CDR3 contains 19 residues. Variable domain in full (rest from reference TRBV11-2 and TRBJ2-1): EAGVAQSPRYKIIEKRQSVAFWCNPISGHATLYWYQQILGQGPKLLIQFQNNGVVDDSQLPKDRFSAERLKGVDSTLKIQPAKLEDSAVYLCASSFRALAALGDYNEQFFGPGTRLTVL.

The chain carries TRBV27 and TRBJ2-7; D possibly corresponds to TRBD2 (6 bases). This CDR3 is 17 amino acids long. V shed 5 bases and J shed 2 bases, with 22 bases lying between them. CDR1 is MNHEY and CDR2 is SMNVEV in the germline V gene (reference sequence). The CDR3 DNA reads TGTGCCAGCAGTCCCTCCTTTGGGGAGGAGTTCACCTACGAGCAGTACTTC. It yields the protein CASSPSFGEEFTYEQYF.

This chain joins TRBV21-1 and TRBJ2-5; TRBD2 was called by the table and not checked on the DNA. TRBV21-1 has pseudogene status. The CDR3 length is 17 residues. CDR3: CASSKRTTLLCQETQYF. The CDR3 DNA is TGTGCCAGCAGTAAAAGAACAACCCTACTATGCCAAGAGACCCAGTACTTC.

V usage is TRBV29-1 and J usage is TRBJ2-3; 7 bases match TRBD2. The ends lost 4 bases at V and 2 bases at J; junction bases unmatched: 12. CDR1 and CDR2 (germline): SQVTM, ANQGSEA. The CDR3 extends over 16 amino acids. The CDR3 spells CSVVMVAGVDTDTQYF. CDR3 sequence (DNA): TGCAGCGTTGTCATGGTGGCGGGAGTAGACACAGATACGCAGTATTTT.

The chain has TRBV5-6 and TRBJ2-1, with 7 positions matching TRBD2. The CDR3 runs to 14 residues. The V gene's germline CDR1 is SGHDT and CDR2 YYEEEE. The V segment lost 4 bases and the J segment 15 bases; nucleotides outside the gene matches: 16. CDR3 residues: CASSPEGLRENPFF. The CDR3 DNA reads as TGTGCCAGCAGCCCCGAGGGGTTGCGGGAGAACCCGTTCTTC.

This chain uses TRBV10-1 with TRBJ2-2; TRBD1 agrees at 9 bases. The CDR3 has 14 residues. V was clipped by 6 bases and J by 6 bases; unmatched bases: 5. Per the germline V gene, CDR1 is WNHNN and CDR2 is SYGVQD (reference sequence). CDR3: CASSGTGRSGELFF. CDR3 sequence (DNA): TGCGCCAGCAGCGGGACAGGGCGATCCGGGGAGCTGTTTTTT.

The chain links TRBV4-2 to TRBJ1-4; D not certain. V was cut by 0 bases and J by 1 base, with 9 bases left in between. This CDR3 is built from 16 residues. Germline V gene lookup returns CDR1 LGHNA and CDR2 YNFKEQ. The CDR3 protein is CASSQDVVITNEKLFF. CDR3 nucleotide sequence: TGTGCCAGCAGCCAAGATGTCGTGATAACTAATGAAAAACTGTTTTTT.

Concerning this clone: The junction does not match germline at one end; this may be a read error. The gene calls are TRBV13 and TRBJ2-3; 7 bases are shared with TRBD2. The germline CDR1 and CDR2 sequences are PRHDT and FYEKMQ (reference sequence). The CDR3 loop spans 16 amino acids. For the CDR3, the DNA is TGTGCCAGCAGCATAGGGGCCAGCGGGGCCACAGATACGCAGTATTTT. It specifies CASSIGASGATDTQYF.

The chain carries TRBV10-2 and TRBJ2-7; 14 positions match TRBD2. The junction had 7 bases not matched to a gene; V was cut back by 6 bases and J by 6 bases. The CDR3 extends over 15 amino acids. CDR1 WSHSY and CDR2 SAAADI come from the germline V gene. The CDR3 here is CASSQTSGRAREQYF. In nucleotides, the CDR3 is TGCGCCAGCAGCCAGACTAGCGGGAGGGCCCGCGAGCAGTACTTC.

The rearrangement joins TRBV11-2 to TRBJ2-7; tentative D call: TRBD2 (5 bases). The CDR3 has 13 residues. The ends were cut back, 5 bases at V and 2 bases at J, with 10 bases in the middle. Germline lookup yields CDR1 SGHAT and CDR2 FQNNGV. CDR3 sequence: CASSQDYTYEQYF. For the CDR3, the DNA is TGTGCCAGCAGCCAAGACTACACCTACGAGCAGTACTTC.

The CDR3 here is CAWSYTSEQYF. CDR3 sequence (DNA): TGTGCCTGGAGTTATACGAGCGAGCAGTACTTC. The V gene is TRBV30, the J gene TRBJ2-7, with no clear D. The CDR3 has 11 amino acids. The V end lost 2 bases, the J end lost 6 bases, and 8 bases lay between the germline ends. The germline gives CDR1 GTSNPN, CDR2 SVGIG (reference sequence).

The J gene is TRBJ1-1, the V gene TRBV19, with a possible D match to TRBD1 (5 bases). V was pared by 5 bases and J by 5 bases, with 12 bases between. Per the germline V gene, CDR1 is LNHDA and CDR2 is SQIVND (reference sequence). This CDR3 has 13 residues. CDR3: CASSGEGWTEAFF. The CDR3 coding sequence is TGTGCCAGTAGTGGGGAGGGGTGGACTGAAGCTTTCTTT.

The gene calls are TRBV29-1 and TRBJ2-1, with 9 bases matching TRBD2. Germline V lookup: CDR1 SQVTM, CDR2 ANQGSEA. V shed 0 bases, J shed 3 bases, and the junction held 9 bases outside the gene matches. The CDR3 sequence is 17 residues long. The CDR3 DNA is TGCAGCGTTGAAGATCGGGATAGCGGGGGACTCTACAATGAGCAGTTCTTC. Its protein product is CSVEDRDSGGLYNEQFF.

The sample holds one count of this clone. The identical CDR3 is also encoded by other nucleotide sequences in the sample. The V gene is TRBV11-2, the J gene TRBJ2-7; D is undetermined. The CDR3 contains 14 residues. V was clipped by 1 base and J by 0 bases, with 7 bases between them. CDR1 and CDR2 from the germline V gene are SGHAT and FQNNGV. This CDR3 is CASSLGPLSYEQYF. CDR3 nucleotides: TGTGCCAGCAGCTTAGGACCCCTCTCCTACGAGCAGTACTTC.

The chain links TRBV5-8 to TRBJ1-2, with a weak D call TRBD1 (6 bases). V lost 4 bases and J 3 bases, leaving 10 bases between the germline ends. The CDR3 has 13 residues. Germline CDR1 is SGHTS and CDR2 is YDEGEE. The CDR3 here is CASSPRGDYGYTF. The CDR3 region has the DNA TGTGCCAGCAGCCCCAGGGGAGACTATGGCTACACCTTC.